This note documents a single T cell receptor (beta chain) sequence. The CDR3 sequence is 15 residues long. Trimming removed 3 bases from V and 5 bases from J; junction bases left unmatched: 6. Germline assignment: CDR1 SGHVS and CDR2 FNYEAQ. These data belong to a study of blood T cell repertoires in COVID-19. This table comes from immunoSEQ multiplex PCR, and its TCRdb copy is limited to in-frame clones, with some not included. Of roughly 290,000 clones in the sample, 75% to 90% were seen once. The TCR originated in a woman aged 25-40 years who had recovered from COVID-19. The sequencing input was peripheral blood. The chain is built from TRBV7-6 and TRBJ2-5; TRBD2 agrees at 10 bases. The CDR3 reads CASSFRLAGEETQYF. The CDR3 coding sequence is TGTGCCAGCAGCTTCCGGCTAGCGGGGGAGGAGACCCAGTACTTC.